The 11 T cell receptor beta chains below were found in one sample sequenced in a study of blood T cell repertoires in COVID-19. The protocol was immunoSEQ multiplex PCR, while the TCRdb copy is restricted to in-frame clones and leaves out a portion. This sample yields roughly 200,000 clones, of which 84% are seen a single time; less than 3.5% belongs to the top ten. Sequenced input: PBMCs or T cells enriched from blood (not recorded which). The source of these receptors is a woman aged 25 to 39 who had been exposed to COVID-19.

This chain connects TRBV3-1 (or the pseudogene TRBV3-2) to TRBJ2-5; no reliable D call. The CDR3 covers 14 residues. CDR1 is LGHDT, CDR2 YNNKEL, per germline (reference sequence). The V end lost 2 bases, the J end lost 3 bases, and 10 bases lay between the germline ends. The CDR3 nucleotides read TGTGCCAGCAGCCAAATGAGGAGAGAAGAGACCCAGTACTTC. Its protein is CASSQMRREETQYF.

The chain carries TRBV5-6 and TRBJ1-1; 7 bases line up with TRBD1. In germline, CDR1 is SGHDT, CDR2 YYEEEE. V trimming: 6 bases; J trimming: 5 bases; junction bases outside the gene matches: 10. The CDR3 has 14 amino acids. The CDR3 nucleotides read TGTGCCAGCAACCGACAGGGTTTCAGGACTGAAGCTTTCTTT. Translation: CASNRQGFRTEAFF.

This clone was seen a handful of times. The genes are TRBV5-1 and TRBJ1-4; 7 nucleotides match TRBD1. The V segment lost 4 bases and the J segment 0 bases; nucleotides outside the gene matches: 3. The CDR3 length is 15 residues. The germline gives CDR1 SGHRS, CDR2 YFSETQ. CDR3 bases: TGCGCCAGCAGCGCGGGACAGTCAACTAATGAAAAACTGTTTTTT. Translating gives CASSAGQSTNEKLFF.

The chain's CDR3 is CASSPQPGQTNTEAFF. Here the CDR3 DNA reads TGCGCCAGCAGCCCCCAACCGGGACAGACGAACACTGAAGCTTTCTTT. This chain uses TRBV5-1 with TRBJ1-1, with 7 bases aligning to TRBD1. V was clipped by 4 bases and J by 1 base; unmatched bases: 10. The CDR3 extends over 16 amino acids. From germline, CDR1 is SGHRS and CDR2 YFSETQ.

In DNA, the CDR3 is TGCGCCAGCAGCCCGGAGGGGACAGACTATGGCTACACCTTC. Encoded protein: CASSPEGTDYGYTF. This chain joins TRBV5-1 and TRBJ1-2, with 7 nucleotides matching TRBD1. J gave up 3 bases and V 4 bases, and 6 bases lay outside the gene matches. This CDR3 comprises 14 residues. CDR1 is SGHRS, CDR2 YFSETQ, per germline.

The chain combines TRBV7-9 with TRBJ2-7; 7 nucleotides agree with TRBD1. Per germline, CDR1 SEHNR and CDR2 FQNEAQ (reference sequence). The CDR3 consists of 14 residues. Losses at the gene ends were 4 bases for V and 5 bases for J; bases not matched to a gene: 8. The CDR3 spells CASSWGTGVNEQYF. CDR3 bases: TGTGCCAGCAGCTGGGGCACAGGGGTTAACGAGCAGTACTTC.

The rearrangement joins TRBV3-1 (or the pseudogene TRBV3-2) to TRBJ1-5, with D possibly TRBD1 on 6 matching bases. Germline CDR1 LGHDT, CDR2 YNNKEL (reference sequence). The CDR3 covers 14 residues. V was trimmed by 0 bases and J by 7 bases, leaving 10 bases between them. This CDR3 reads CASSQDAGEQPQHF. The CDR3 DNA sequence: TGTGCCAGCAGCCAAGATGCAGGGGAGCAGCCCCAGCATTTT.

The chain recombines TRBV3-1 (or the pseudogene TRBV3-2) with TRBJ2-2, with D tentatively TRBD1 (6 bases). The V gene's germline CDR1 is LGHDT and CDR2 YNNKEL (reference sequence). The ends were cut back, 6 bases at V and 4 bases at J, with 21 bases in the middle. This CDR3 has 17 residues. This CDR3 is CASSKTGLRAVTGELFF. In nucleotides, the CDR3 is TGTGCCAGCAGTAAAACAGGGTTGAGAGCTGTCACCGGGGAGCTGTTTTTT.

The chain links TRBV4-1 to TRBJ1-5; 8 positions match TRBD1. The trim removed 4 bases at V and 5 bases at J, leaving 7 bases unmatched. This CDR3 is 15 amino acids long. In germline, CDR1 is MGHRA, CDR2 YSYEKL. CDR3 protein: CASSPTGAPDQPQHF. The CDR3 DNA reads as TGCGCCAGCAGCCCGACAGGGGCCCCGGATCAGCCCCAGCATTTT.

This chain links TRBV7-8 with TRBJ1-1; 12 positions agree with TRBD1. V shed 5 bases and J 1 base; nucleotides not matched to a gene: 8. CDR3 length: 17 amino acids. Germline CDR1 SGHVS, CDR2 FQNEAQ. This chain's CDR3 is CASSLMGQGAPNTEAFF. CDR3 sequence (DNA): TGTGCCAGCAGCCTCATGGGACAGGGGGCGCCGAACACTGAAGCTTTCTTT.

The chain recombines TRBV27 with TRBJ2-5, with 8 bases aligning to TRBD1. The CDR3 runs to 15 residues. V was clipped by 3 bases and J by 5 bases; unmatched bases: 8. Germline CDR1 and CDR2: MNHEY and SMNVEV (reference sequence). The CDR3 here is CASSFFQGARETQYF. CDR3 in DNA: TGTGCCAGCAGTTTCTTCCAGGGGGCCCGGGAGACCCAGTACTTC.